The clone carrying this TCR beta chain came up once. As yet, its antigen is unknown. The data derive from a study of PD-1 blockade in classical Hodgkin lymphoma. Profiling relied on immunoSEQ multiplex PCR, and the TCRdb table lists in-frame clones only, not all of them. The repertoire includes around 25,000 clones, around 64% of them detected once, and about 12% sits in the top ten. Study-wide results and limits: Patients excluded were those beginning nivolumab under 1 year after ASCT. Researchers reported that CD4+ TCR diversity, though not CD8+, rose significantly by C4D1.

Germline V gene data show CDR1 as WNHNN and CDR2 as SYGVQD (reference sequence). J was trimmed by 2 bases and V by 8 bases; bases with no gene match: 8. The CDR3 runs 14 residues. Each patient's relapse followed autologous stem cell transplantation, and brentuximab vedotin exposure varied. This clonotype originated in a human donor with classical Hodgkin lymphoma. Specimen: peripheral blood mononuclear cells (PBMCs), collected before the second cycle of nivolumab. J is TRBJ2-7 and V is TRBV10-1; the match to TRBD1 covers 8 bases. CDR3 bases: TGCGCCAGCGGTCCGGGGACAGGAGCCTACGAGCAGTACTTC. It specifies CASGPGTGAYEQYF.